This T cell receptor (beta chain) originates from a study of prognosis after radiotherapy for stage I lung cancer. Across the study: Tumor type comprised squamous cell carcinoma in more than 5 patients and adenocarcinoma in about 13. Study findings and constraints: Reportedly, the usage of TRBV and TRBJ genes was not the same in patients with and without metastases.

Investigators drew six milliliters of peripheral blood at each of two time points. Multiplex PCR, run in two rounds, amplified TCR beta CDR3 from genomic DNA. Gene-specific TRBV and TRBJ primers were used in PCR round one. From the multiplex PCR reads, TCRdb called clonotypes with MiXCR, one entry per CDR3 protein. The sample lists about 20,000 distinct CDR3 sequences; around 45% were seen once. This clonotype was counted many times. The target antigen is unknown. Trimming pared 0 bases from V and 6 bases from J, leaving 9 bases between. Germline CDR1 is LGHNA and CDR2 is YSLEER. The CDR3 loop spans 13 amino acids.

This sample comprised PBMCs, obtained before or after stereotactic body radiation therapy (not recorded which). This clonotype was obtained from a donor of 50 years or more with non-small cell lung cancer. The J gene is TRBJ2-7, the V gene TRBV4-3; D perhaps matches TRBD1 (5 bases). The CDR3 protein is CASSQEKGFEQYF. As DNA, the CDR3 is TGCGCCAGCAGCCAAGAGAAGGGGTTCGAGCAGTACTTC.